The 19 T cell receptor beta chains in this list originate from one sample, sequenced in a study of early T cells in non-severe SARS-CoV-2 infection. TCRdb reprocessed the 5' RACE reads with MiXCR, giving one entry per CDR3 protein. Of tens of thousands of distinct CDR3 sequences in the sample, approximately 8.7% are singletons; the top ten hold over 10%. The specimen was whole blood, collected at baseline. The receptors derive from an adult who was a healthcare worker with PCR-confirmed SARS-CoV-2 infection or an uninfected control (not recorded which).

The V call is TRBV6-6, the J call TRBJ2-1; no firm D call. V was cut by 4 bases and J by 6 bases, with 7 bases left in between. The length of the CDR3 is 12 residues. In germline, CDR1 is MNHNY, CDR2 SVGAGI (reference sequence). CDR3 in amino acids: CASSSRINEQFF. The DNA for the CDR3 is TGTGCCAGCAGTTCCCGAATCAATGAGCAGTTCTTC.

This clonotype was seen a few times. The V and J genes are TRBV7-9 and TRBJ2-1; 7 bases fit TRBD2. CDR3 length: 15 residues. Germline loops: CDR1 SEHNR, CDR2 FQNEAQ (reference sequence). J was trimmed by 6 bases and V by 1 base; bases with no gene match: 6. The CDR3 DNA is TGTGCCAGCAGCTTAGTAGGTTCGGGGGGCAATGAGCAGTTCTTC. Translation gives CASSLVGSGGNEQFF.

The chain recombines TRBV4-3 with TRBJ2-7; 9 nucleotides match TRBD1. Germline CDR1 LGHNA, CDR2 YSLEER. The CDR3 covers 15 residues. V lost 0 bases, J lost 2 bases, and 2 bases stayed unmatched. The CDR3: CASSQEGTGTYEQYF. The CDR3 DNA sequence: TGCGCCAGCAGCCAAGAGGGGACAGGGACCTACGAGCAGTACTTC.

This clonotype appeared many times. The gene calls are TRBV6-6 and TRBJ2-4; D not certain. Germline values: CDR1 MNHNY, CDR2 SVGAGI (reference sequence). V lost 2 bases and J lost 4, with 12 bases in between. The CDR3 is made up of 15 amino acids. The CDR3 DNA is TGTGCCAGCAGTTACCTGGCTGGAGTGAAAAACATTCAGTACTTC. It codes for CASSYLAGVKNIQYF.

The sample holds many counts of this clonotype. This sequence joins TRBV2 and TRBJ2-3; 8 bases are shared with TRBD2. Germline values: CDR1 SNHLY, CDR2 FYNNEI. The CDR3 is made up of 17 amino acids. V lost 2 bases, J lost 2 bases, and 9 bases stayed unmatched. CDR3 sequence: CASSENSGDPFTDTQYF. The CDR3 nucleotides read TGTGCCAGCAGTGAAAATAGCGGGGACCCCTTCACAGATACGCAGTATTTT.

This clonotype was seen repeatedly, ten times or more. The chain uses TRBV3-1 and TRBJ2-1; TRBD2 aligns across 13 bases. The CDR3 is 15 residues long. The V gene end was trimmed by 4 bases and the J gene end by 12 bases; junction bases not matched to a gene: 9. Per the germline V gene, CDR1 is LGHDT and CDR2 is YNNKEL (reference sequence). CDR3 protein: CASSPLLAGGLGQFF. The CDR3 bases are TGTGCCAGCAGCCCCTTACTAGCGGGGGGGCTGGGGCAGTTCTTC.

In its sample, this clonotype was seen a few times. The chain carries TRBV20-1 and TRBJ2-4; D is perhaps TRBD1 (5 bases). Germline CDR1 DFQATT, CDR2 SNEGSKA (reference sequence). This CDR3 has 13 residues. V was cut by 0 bases and J by 5 bases, with 8 bases left in between. The CDR3 spells CSARDRVENIQYF. Written as DNA, the CDR3 is TGCAGTGCTAGAGACAGGGTTGAAAACATTCAGTACTTC.

V is TRBV6-2 or TRBV6-3 and J is TRBJ2-1, with unresolved D. There are 15 residues in the CDR3. The V end was cut by 1 base, the J end by 5 bases, with 12 bases between. Germline CDR1 and CDR2: MNHEY and SVGEGT. The CDR3 is CASSYFLGSDNEQFF. CDR3 DNA sequence: TGTGCCAGCAGTTACTTTTTGGGGTCGGACAATGAGCAGTTCTTC.

This clonotype was seen a few times. V and J are TRBV6-5 and TRBJ1-2; 7 nucleotides match TRBD1. The length of the CDR3 is 15 residues. Germline loops: CDR1 MNHEY, CDR2 SVGAGI. J was trimmed by 6 bases and V by 6 bases; bases with no gene match: 13. In DNA form, the CDR3 reads TGTGCCAGCAGCTATGACAGGGTGAATGCAAATGGCTACACCTTC. Protein product: CASSYDRVNANGYTF.

The chain combines TRBV2 with TRBJ2-1, with D perhaps matching TRBD2 (6 bases). Deletions cut 8 bases from V and 4 bases from J, with 12 bases between. Per germline, CDR1 SNHLY and CDR2 FYNNEI. There are 13 residues in the CDR3. Written as DNA, the CDR3 is TGTGCCAGCGCGACTAGTCAGTACAATGAGCAGTTCTTC. Its protein product is CASATSQYNEQFF.

This clonotype has only a few counts. V and J are TRBV12-3 or TRBV12-4 and TRBJ2-2; unclear D gene. The CDR3 consists of 15 residues. V was pared by 3 bases and J by 2 bases, with 10 bases between. The CDR3 loop is CASSLGWANTGELFF. As DNA, the CDR3 is TGTGCCAGCAGTTTGGGTTGGGCCAACACCGGGGAGCTGTTTTTT.

The chain links TRBV12-3 or TRBV12-4 to TRBJ2-7; D unclear. This CDR3 comprises 14 residues. The V end was cut by 5 bases, the J end by 3 bases, with 14 bases between. The CDR3 protein is CASSDTSSDYEQYF. DNA of the CDR3: TGTGCCAGCAGTGACACTTCCTCCGACTACGAGCAGTACTTC.

This clonotype has at least ten counts. The chain has TRBV29-1 and TRBJ2-1; TRBD1 is a possible D gene (5 bases). V gave up 6 bases and J gave up 5 bases, with 17 bases separating them. The CDR3 contains 14 residues. In germline, CDR1 is SQVTM, CDR2 ANQGSEA. Here the CDR3 reads CSVLTTASDNEQFF. The CDR3 region has the DNA TGCAGCGTGCTGACGACAGCGTCAGACAATGAGCAGTTCTTC.

This clonotype was detected ten times or more. This chain connects TRBV11-2 to TRBJ1-6; D unclear. There are 13 residues in the CDR3. In germline, CDR1 is SGHAT, CDR2 FQNNGV. V lost 2 bases and J 5 bases, leaving 4 bases between the germline ends. The CDR3 protein is CASSLKDNSPLHF. The CDR3 DNA is TGTGCCAGCAGCTTAAAGGATAATTCACCCCTCCACTTT.

By sample share, this clonotype is medium-sized. The rearrangement joins TRBV7-9 to TRBJ2-3, with 7 positions matching TRBD1. Unmatched junction bases numbered 2, after V lost 3 bases and J lost 2 bases. In germline, CDR1 is SEHNR, CDR2 FQNEAQ (reference sequence). CDR3 length: 14 amino acids. This chain's CDR3 is CASSLTGITDTQYF. CDR3 coding DNA: TGTGCCAGCAGCTTGACAGGGATCACAGATACGCAGTATTTT.

This clonotype has a count of ten or more. The V call is TRBV20-1, the J call TRBJ2-7; TRBD2 matches 8 bases. The CDR3 is 13 residues long. Germline values: CDR1 DFQATT, CDR2 SNEGSKA (reference sequence). After removal of 6 bases from V and 0 bases from J, the junction contained 4 bases not matched to a gene. The CDR3 sequence: CSAGGGLSYEQYF. Here the CDR3 DNA reads TGCAGTGCAGGCGGGGGGCTCTCCTACGAGCAGTACTTC.

The chain couples TRBV10-1 to TRBJ2-2; D gene ambiguous. V lost 3 bases and J 1 base, leaving 9 bases between the germline ends. Germline-derived CDR1 and CDR2 are WNHNN and SYGVQD (reference sequence). The CDR3 totals 15 residues. DNA for the CDR3: TGCGCCAGCAGTGACCTGACTGGGAACACCGGGGAGCTGTTTTTT. It is translated as CASSDLTGNTGELFF.

This clonotype was recorded many times. This chain uses TRBV7-2 with TRBJ1-1, with no clear D. CDR3 size: 14 residues. In germline, CDR1 is SGHTA, CDR2 FQGNSA. Deletions cut 5 bases from V and 1 base from J, with 11 bases between. CDR3 protein: CASSLTRENTEAFF. The CDR3 region has the DNA TGTGCCAGCAGCCTAACGAGGGAGAACACTGAAGCTTTCTTT. The entire variable domain, with the rest obtained from reference TRBV7-2 and TRBJ1-1, is as follows: GAGVSQSPSNKVTEKGKDVELRCDPISGHTALYWYRQSLGQGLEFLIYFQGNSAPDKSGLPSDRFSAERTGGSVSTLTIQRTQQEDSAVYLCASSLTRENTEAFFGQGTRLTVV.

This clonotype was counted between two and nine times. V gene TRBV5-1 combines with J gene TRBJ2-3; the D gene could be TRBD1 or TRBD2 (6 bases each). With 7 bases removed from V and 0 bases from J, the gap between germline ends came to 15 bases. From germline, CDR1 is SGHRS and CDR2 YFSETQ. The CDR3 totals 15 residues. The CDR3 is CASSSEGGSTDTQYF. The CDR3 DNA sequence: TGCGCCAGCTCCTCGGAGGGGGGAAGCACAGATACGCAGTATTTT.